The present entry profiles one T cell receptor (beta chain) with its context. Trimming left V 4 bases short and J 2 bases short, with 12 bases between. The CDR3 is made up of 15 amino acids. In germline, CDR1 is LNHNV, CDR2 YYDKDF (reference sequence). The sample is drawn from a study of cytomegalovirus exposure and HLA in healthy donors. PCR primers comprised 60 Vbeta and 13 Jbeta primers. The assay was immunoSEQ multiplex PCR, and TCRdb's table has in-frame clones only and misses some. The sample contains 87,000 or so clones, 7.5% to 8.5% of which appear only once. Material for sequencing was PBMCs. V and J are TRBV15 and TRBJ1-3; possible D gene TRBD1, 6 bases. This sequence originates from a man aged 45 to 65 in good health and CMV-seronegative. The DNA of the CDR3 is TGTGCCACCAGCACATCCTACAGGGCTGGAAACACCATATATTTT. Translating it yields CATSTSYRAGNTIYF.